This is a list of T cell receptor beta chains from one sample in a study of blood T cell repertoires in COVID-19. Sequenced by immunoSEQ multiplex PCR; TCRdb stores in-frame clones only, minus some. The sample lists about 340,000 clones, approximately 86% occurring once. The sequencing input was peripheral blood. These receptors all stem from a woman aged 55-70 years with COVID-19, enrolled during active disease. Both conserved end residues are part of each CDR3.

>TRBV7-8|TRBJ2-3
CASSSAVTSTDTQYF
>TRBV7-3|TRBJ1-1
CASSLQMNTEAFF
>TRBV24-1|TRBJ1-1
CATSDLQGSDTEAFF
>TRBV28|TRBJ1-3
CASSSVLQFNSGNTIYF
>TRBV6-5|TRBJ2-3
CATLWTFRTDTQYF
>TRBV19|TRBJ1-2
CASSFRGQAYGYTF
>TRBV3-1/TRBV3-2|TRBJ1-2
CASSQVVAPLDGYTF
>TRBV6-5|TRBJ1-6
CASAGTVSYNSPLHF
>TRBV23-1|TRBJ1-2
CASSQSSRGVSYGYTF
>TRBV5-1|TRBJ1-4
CASSYATVYATNEKLFF
>TRBV15|TRBJ1-1
CATSTGGDRVYTEAFF
>TRBV6-2/TRBV6-3|TRBJ1-2
CASSHPGGYTF
>TRBV5-1|TRBJ2-7
CASSLMDRGQNEQYF
>TRBV12-5|TRBJ2-7
CASISGAHEQYF
>TRBV3-1/TRBV3-2|TRBJ2-2
CASSPWRGGTGELFF
>TRBV7-2|TRBJ2-7
CASSLTGLDEQYF
>TRBV30|TRBJ1-3
CAWSVLQVLSGNTIYF
>TRBV7-2|TRBJ2-3
CASSFPSGGSSTDTQYF
>TRBV21-1|TRBJ2-7
CASSKWARSYEQYF
>TRBV6-4|TRBJ2-5
CASSDGRVGETQYF
>TRBV6-1|TRBJ2-4
CASSERPSSGKNIQYF
>TRBV12-3/TRBV12-4|TRBJ2-7
CASSFQQIREQYF
>TRBV7-3|TRBJ2-3
CASSLKRGEITDTQYF
>TRBV11-2|TRBJ1-2
CASSLTGGSSWIGYTF
>TRBV6-1|TRBJ1-2
CASSEASSDYGYTF
>TRBV6-5|TRBJ1-5
CASRGGEGGNQPQHF
>TRBV5-8|TRBJ2-7
CASRFGGVSYEQYF
>TRBV30|TRBJ2-1
CAWSVNSYNEQFF
>TRBV7-6|TRBJ1-1
CASSLYEAEAFF
>TRBV4-3|TRBJ1-5
CASSQDLAGNQPQHF
>TRBV3-1/TRBV3-2|TRBJ1-2
CASSQLSSYGYTF
>TRBV6-5|TRBJ1-3
CASSYSGTTGNTIYF
>TRBV3-1/TRBV3-2|TRBJ1-1
CASSRGTGGTEAFF
>TRBV5-1|TRBJ1-1
CASSLAPGTGDTEAFF
>TRBV2|TRBJ2-5
CASRAGGGIQETQYF
>TRBV4-1|TRBJ1-1
CASSQEQDSGTEAFF
>TRBV19|TRBJ2-7
CASSTTGSSYEQYF
>TRBV5-1|TRBJ2-2
CASSRTGTPNTGELFF
>TRBV18|TRBJ2-2
CASSPLQGWYTGELFF
>TRBV5-6|TRBJ2-5
CASSALGAGGVETQYF
>TRBV6-5|TRBJ1-2
CASSTGGTNYGYTF
>TRBV6-2/TRBV6-3|TRBJ2-2
CASSYRETGELFF
>TRBV7-9|TRBJ2-1
CASSLPSGHNEQFF
>TRBV7-7|TRBJ2-5
CASSLAGAQETQYF
>TRBV19|TRBJ1-2
CASSIRVVRQGNYGYTF
>TRBV10-1|TRBJ1-2
CASSESGRPNGYTF
>TRBV19|TRBJ2-5
CASSLDREETQYF
>TRBV9|TRBJ1-2
CASSVVGEGGIGGYTF
>TRBV12-5|TRBJ2-1
CASGDDKYGSSSYNEQFF
>TRBV6-4|TRBJ2-2
CASSDGRTGSVGELFF
>TRBV10-3|TRBJ1-2
CAISAQGVDYGYTF
>TRBV6-1|TRBJ1-4
CASSAHGGSTTNEKLFF
>TRBV30|TRBJ1-1
CAWGRVNTEAFF